These T cell receptor beta chains were read from a single sample in a study of CD8 T cells in Susac syndrome. Each CDR3 protein is one row after TCRdb ran MiXCR on the immunoSEQ multiplex PCR reads. Of 180,000 or so distinct CDR3 sequences listed, 85% to 95% are singletons. Input material: CD4+ T cells from PBMCs. These receptors came from a human donor in good health. CDR3s leave out the opening cysteine and the closing phenylalanine or tryptophan. A D gene is named only where the DNA matches it firmly.

CDR3aa,v_gene,j_gene,d_gene
SVVGGGRDTGELF,TRBV29-1,TRBJ2-2,.
ASSRGSRRRELWSYT,TRBV6-1,TRBJ1-2,.
ASSATGGSYEQY,TRBV11-2,TRBJ2-7,TRBD1
ASSEQGVVNEQF,TRBV19,TRBJ2-1,TRBD1
ASSWTPENEQF,TRBV11-2,TRBJ2-1,.
AWSAKGGLADTQY,TRBV30,TRBJ2-3,.
SVEGGPSGTDTQY,TRBV29-1,TRBJ2-3,TRBD2
SVEGALGYT,TRBV29-1,TRBJ1-2,.
ASSPPSVGRNEQF,TRBV28,TRBJ2-1,.
STQRTGGNTEAF,TRBV29-1,TRBJ1-1,TRBD1
ATSRDRGQGLGYT,TRBV15,TRBJ1-2,TRBD1
AWSVLGGSNSYNEQF,TRBV30,TRBJ2-1,.
ASSSRNDGYYEQY,TRBV13,TRBJ2-7,.
ASGETAYSNQPQH,TRBV9,TRBJ1-5,.
ASSVDGTSGQETQY,TRBV9,TRBJ2-5,TRBD2
STTTGIQETQY,TRBV20-1,TRBJ2-5,TRBD1
SAREAGGQETQY,TRBV20-1,TRBJ2-5,TRBD2
ASSLGQGTSYNEQF,TRBV7-9,TRBJ2-1,.
ASSQDHGPGSYGYT,TRBV3-1,TRBJ1-2,.
ATTGGNQPQH,TRBV6-6,TRBJ1-5,.
AIRASGTSEGQF,TRBV10-3,TRBJ2-1,TRBD2
ASRARDRGRSYGYT,TRBV2,TRBJ1-2,TRBD1
ASSLPSGDYNEQF,TRBV5-1,TRBJ2-1,TRBD2
ASSYPPPGPQETQY,TRBV6-5,TRBJ2-5,.
ASSMDYDGTGELF,TRBV7-7,TRBJ2-2,.
ASSPGLAIETQY,TRBV7-3,TRBJ2-5,TRBD2
SAPLAASTDTQY,TRBV29-1,TRBJ2-3,.
ASSHSDRKETQY,TRBV27,TRBJ2-5,.
ASSQWTGPTDTQY,TRBV12-3/TRBV12-4,TRBJ2-3,TRBD1
ASSPASPYNEQF,TRBV19,TRBJ2-1,.
ASSPRVGTEETQY,TRBV18,TRBJ2-5,.
SVGPPGGTQY,TRBV29-1,TRBJ2-5,.
SSEDTPPYEQY,TRBV6-1,TRBJ2-7,.
ASSQRGKNTEAF,TRBV14,TRBJ1-1,.
ASSQSLTSGAPDTQY,TRBV23-1,TRBJ2-3,TRBD2
ASRAPGKDIQY,TRBV6-5,TRBJ2-4,.
ASTINQNTEAF,TRBV28,TRBJ1-1,.
ASSLNSNTEAF,TRBV5-4,TRBJ1-1,.
SARDPGTSGGIQY,TRBV20-1,TRBJ2-4,.
ASSPDGGYTEAF,TRBV5-1,TRBJ1-1,.
ASSLIGQHPEQF,TRBV3-1,TRBJ2-1,.
ASSSKQGLTGELF,TRBV6-5,TRBJ2-2,.
ASSPQTFNYGYT,TRBV9,TRBJ1-2,.
AWSLAGTGADTQY,TRBV30,TRBJ2-3,TRBD1